This is a list of T cell receptor beta chains from one sample in a study of T-cell reconstitution after alpha-beta-depleted transplantation in children. TCRdb processed the PCR reads anew with MiXCR; each CDR3 protein has one entry. This sample has 200,000 to 250,000 distinct CDR3 sequences, with about a quarter found just once. This sample comprised PBMCs, obtained before TCRalphabeta/CD19-depleted stem cell transplant. Every receptor here comes from a girl aged 2 to 10 with Fanconi anemia, due to receive a stem cell transplant. Both conserved end residues are part of each CDR3. The D gene is left open where the match is weak. The listing skips clone size in some rows; elsewhere it reads once, few, many or a size class.

v_call	clone_size	d_call	j_call	cdr3_aa	cdr3_nt
TRBV12-3/TRBV12-4	few	-	TRBJ1-5	CASSFNGGSNQPQHF	TGTGCCAGCAGTTTTAATGGTGGGAGCAATCAGCCCCAGCATTTT
TRBV6-2/TRBV6-3	-	TRBD2	TRBJ2-6	CASSREGSGANVLTF	TGTGCCAGCAGTCGGGAGGGCTCTGGGGCCAACGTCCTGACTTTC
TRBV15	few	-	TRBJ2-3	CATSPLLSGSTDTQYF	TGTGCCACCAGCCCTCTTCTCTCCGGGTCCACAGATACGCAGTATTTT
TRBV29-1	-	TRBD1	TRBJ2-7	CSVDPPGQGAGDEQYF	TGCAGCGTTGATCCCCCAGGACAGGGGGCTGGGGACGAGCAGTACTTC
TRBV29-1	few	TRBD1	TRBJ1-3	CSVVWDSLTPIYF	TGCAGCGTTGTGTGGGACAGCCTGACCCCCATATATTTT
TRBV20-1	-	-	TRBJ2-7	CSAPRFYEQYF	TGCAGTGCCCCAAGGTTCTACGAGCAGTACTTC
TRBV29-1	many	-	TRBJ2-5	CSVDVNQETQYF	TGCAGCGTCGACGTGAATCAAGAGACCCAGTACTTC
TRBV29-1	-	-	TRBJ2-7	CSVVGPATTYEQYF	TGCAGCGTTGTAGGACCTGCCACCACCTACGAGCAGTACTTC
TRBV10-1	few	TRBD2	TRBJ2-5	CASSAKIQTSGRYQETQYF	TGCGCCAGCAGCGCGAAAATCCAAACTAGCGGGAGGTACCAAGAGACCCAGTACTTC
TRBV5-1	-	TRBD1	TRBJ2-7	CASSLVTTGAGYEQYF	TGCGCCAGCAGCTTGGTGACGACAGGGGCCGGCTACGAGCAGTACTTC
TRBV20-1	-	-	TRBJ1-6	CSASVPHSPLHF	TGCAGTGCTAGCGTTCCTCATTCACCCCTCCACTTT
TRBV10-3	many	TRBD2	TRBJ2-7	CAISVNGGVYEQYF	TGTGCCATCAGTGTTAACGGGGGGGTGTACGAGCAGTACTTC
TRBV7-7	few	TRBD2	TRBJ2-3	CASSLGTSGSTDTQYF	TGTGCCAGCAGCTTAGGGACTAGCGGCAGCACAGATACGCAGTATTTT
TRBV15	many	-	TRBJ2-5	CATVSGTGVAETQYF	TGTGCCACCGTTTCAGGGACGGGTGTTGCGGAGACCCAGTACTTC
TRBV2	-	TRBD1	TRBJ2-3	CASTGQGPDTQYF	TGTGCCAGCACAGGACAGGGTCCAGATACGCAGTATTTT
TRBV10-3	many	TRBD1	TRBJ2-3	CAISAADRAAVGYTQYF	TGTGCCATCAGTGCAGCGGACAGGGCGGCCGTCGGCTATACGCAGTATTTT
TRBV28	-	-	TRBJ2-1	CASSLPILAGGTFGQFF	TGTGCCAGCAGCCTCCCTATACTAGCTGGGGGAACCTTTGGGCAGTTCTTC
TRBV12-3/TRBV12-4	many	TRBD2	TRBJ2-7	CASSLSSLAGAYEQYF	TGTGCCAGCAGTTTGAGTTCCCTAGCGGGGGCCTACGAGCAGTACTTC
TRBV29-1	many	-	TRBJ2-5	CSVGDTFQETQYF	TGCAGCGTTGGCGACACTTTCCAAGAGACCCAGTACTTC
TRBV20-1	many	-	TRBJ2-1	CSASLSYNEQFF	TGCAGTGCTAGCCTCAGCTACAATGAGCAGTTCTTC
TRBV20-1	-	TRBD2	TRBJ2-1	CSAKTGTSGYNEQFF	TGCAGTGCTAAGACCGGGACTAGCGGGTACAATGAGCAGTTCTTC
TRBV12-3/TRBV12-4	few	-	TRBJ2-7	CASSFGRAAYEQYF	TGTGCCAGCAGTTTTGGCAGGGCAGCCTACGAGCAGTACTTC
TRBV29-1	many	TRBD2	TRBJ2-7	CSGLLAGALSYEQYF	TGCAGCGGTCTCCTAGCGGGAGCCCTCTCCTACGAGCAGTACTTC
TRBV20-1	few	TRBD2	TRBJ2-1	CSAASGAPYNEQFF	TGCAGTGCTGCTAGCGGGGCCCCCTACAATGAGCAGTTCTTC
TRBV4-1	many	-	TRBJ2-7	CASSQDGLTAATYEQYF	TGCGCCAGCAGCCAGGACGGACTGACAGCGGCTACCTACGAGCAGTACTTC
TRBV20-1	-	-	TRBJ2-7	CSAPGLYYEQYF	TGCAGTGCTCCGGGACTTTACTACGAGCAGTACTTC
TRBV7-3	-	-	TRBJ2-1	CASSPKGGGRANNEQFF	TGTGCCAGCAGCCCCAAAGGGGGCGGGAGAGCGAACAATGAGCAGTTCTTC
TRBV6-5	few	-	TRBJ1-4	CASSYGRGVGKLFF	TGTGCCAGCAGTTACGGCAGGGGTGTCGGAAAACTGTTTTTT
TRBV29-1	-	TRBD1	TRBJ1-5	CSVLTGPNQPQHF	TGCAGCGTCCTGACAGGGCCTAATCAGCCCCAGCATTTT
TRBV25-1	many	-	TRBJ2-7	CASSEVSDSYEQYF	TGTGCCAGCAGTGAGGTTTCGGACAGCTACGAGCAGTACTTC
TRBV10-3	-	TRBD2	TRBJ2-3	CAIMTSGVGTDTQYF	TGTGCCATCATGACTAGCGGGGTTGGCACAGATACGCAGTATTTT
TRBV29-1	few	-	TRBJ2-5	CSVAEGGETQYF	TGCAGCGTTGCGGAAGGAGGAGAGACCCAGTACTTC
TRBV20-1	many	TRBD1	TRBJ1-5	CSARDGTGGGQPQHF	TGCAGTGCTAGAGATGGGACAGGGGGCGGTCAGCCCCAGCATTTT
TRBV15	many	-	TRBJ1-3	CATSSRDPFGNTIYF	TGTGCCACCAGCAGCCGGGACCCCTTTGGAAACACCATATATTTT
TRBV6-5	few	TRBD2	TRBJ2-2	CASSYAGTSENTGELFF	TGTGCCAGCAGTTACGCCGGGACTAGCGAGAACACCGGGGAGCTGTTTTTT
TRBV7-2	few	TRBD2	TRBJ2-1	CASSPTSGWGQQFF	TGTGCCAGCAGCCCAACTAGCGGATGGGGTCAGCAGTTCTTC
TRBV20-1	many	TRBD1	TRBJ1-1	CSAWTGSVTEAFF	TGCAGTGCCTGGACAGGGAGTGTCACTGAAGCTTTCTTT
TRBV29-1	many	-	TRBJ1-2	CSVESPGPNFYGYTF	TGCAGCGTCGAATCACCGGGACCGAATTTCTATGGCTACACCTTC
TRBV21-1	many	-	TRBJ2-3	CASSAPWTHDTQYF	TGTGCCAGCAGCGCCCCCTGGACCCATGATACGCAGTATTTT
TRBV10-3	-	TRBD1	TRBJ2-7	CAASRRDRVVHEQYF	TGTGCCGCTTCTCGACGGGACAGGGTGGTCCACGAGCAGTACTTC
TRBV2	few	-	TRBJ2-7	CASSDRDFDYEQYF	TGTGCCAGCAGTGACAGGGACTTCGACTACGAGCAGTACTTC
TRBV18	-	-	TRBJ2-5	CASSPRTVRGETQYF	TGTGCCAGCTCACCACGGACAGTGAGAGGGGAGACCCAGTACTTC
TRBV7-6	-	-	TRBJ2-1	CASSFYRDDEQFF	TGTGCCAGCAGCTTTTACAGGGACGATGAGCAGTTCTTC
TRBV7-2	many	TRBD2	TRBJ2-7	CASSLVASGSYEQYF	TGTGCCAGCAGCTTAGTGGCTAGCGGCTCCTACGAGCAGTACTTC
TRBV29-1	few	TRBD2	TRBJ2-1	CSVEDLAGVYNEQFF	TGCAGCGTTGAAGACCTAGCGGGAGTCTACAATGAGCAGTTCTTC
TRBV7-2	-	-	TRBJ2-3	CASSLLAEGTDTQYF	TGTGCCAGCAGCTTACTGGCCGAGGGCACAGATACGCAGTATTTT
TRBV30	-	-	TRBJ2-7	CAWATGYEQYF	TGTGCCTGGGCAACGGGTTACGAGCAGTACTTC
TRBV4-2	-	-	TRBJ2-1	CASSQDLQYNEQFF	TGTGCCAGCAGCCAAGATCTGCAGTACAATGAGCAGTTCTTC
TRBV6-2/TRBV6-3	-	-	TRBJ1-1	CASSSSRGNTEAFF	TGTGCCAGCAGTTCGTCCAGGGGTAACACTGAAGCTTTCTTT
TRBV12-3/TRBV12-4	many	TRBD2	TRBJ2-1	CASRAGGGNEQFF	TGTGCCAGCAGGGCGGGGGGGGGCAATGAGCAGTTCTTC
TRBV7-2	few	-	TRBJ2-5	CASSRWAGADGQRTQYF	TGTGCCAGCAGCCGCTGGGCAGGGGCCGACGGACAAAGGACCCAGTACTTC
TRBV29-1	-	TRBD2	TRBJ2-1	CSDSGISYNEQFF	TGCAGCGACAGCGGGATCTCCTACAATGAGCAGTTCTTC
TRBV20-1	-	-	TRBJ2-5	CSARGGVKTQYF	TGCAGTGCTAGAGGAGGTGTAAAGACCCAGTACTTC
TRBV29-1	many	-	TRBJ2-3	CSADREEVFTDTQYF	TGCAGCGCCGACAGGGAGGAAGTGTTTACAGATACGCAGTATTTT
TRBV29-1	many	-	TRBJ1-2	CSVESSTSPYGYTF	TGCAGCGTTGAATCGAGTACCTCGCCCTATGGCTACACCTTC
TRBV27	-	-	TRBJ1-4	CASISAEDDEKLFF	TGTGCCAGCATATCGGCTGAGGATGATGAAAAACTGTTTTTT
TRBV29-1	many	-	TRBJ2-5	CSVARSQETQYF	TGCAGCGTTGCACGCAGCCAAGAGACCCAGTACTTC
TRBV20-1	-	-	TRBJ2-7	CSARRAGSYEQYF	TGCAGTGCTAGACGCGCAGGCTCCTACGAGCAGTACTTC
TRBV20-1	many	-	TRBJ2-3	CSAGRQARRTDTQYF	TGCAGTGCTGGAAGACAGGCTAGGAGGACAGATACGCAGTATTTT